The rows below give T cell receptor beta chains drawn from one sample of a study of blood T cell repertoires in COVID-19. Data came from immunoSEQ multiplex PCR; TCRdb stores just in-frame clones and leaves some out. The table has around 200,000 clones, approximately 85% seen once. The sequenced sample was peripheral blood. The receptor source for this set is an elderly woman with acute or convalescent COVID-19. The CDR3 runs from the conserved cysteine through the conserved F or W. Fields, in order: clone size, D gene, J gene, V gene, CDR3 DNA, CDR3 protein. A D gene is named only where the DNA matches it firmly. The size field is filled for only some rows; it gives once, few, many or a size class.

few,NA,TRBJ2-7,TRBV11-2,TGTGCCAGCAGCTTAGACAGGGAACACGAGCAGTACTTC,CASSLDREHEQYF
NA,NA,TRBJ2-7,TRBV20-1,TGCAGTGTTAGTCTTAGCGAGGAGAACGAGCAGTACTTC,CSVSLSEENEQYF
NA,TRBD2,TRBJ2-3,TRBV5-4,TGTGCCAGCAGCCCTAAACTAGCGGGAGTACAAGATACGCAGTATTTT,CASSPKLAGVQDTQYF
once,TRBD2,TRBJ2-6,TRBV10-3,TGTGCCATCAGTGAGTCCCCGGGGGGGACTGGGGCCAACGTCCTGACTTTC,CAISESPGGTGANVLTF
NA,NA,TRBJ1-5,TRBV11-2,TGTGCCAGCAGCTTAGGGGGGGAGGGTTCACAGCCCCAGCATTTT,CASSLGGEGSQPQHF
NA,TRBD1,TRBJ2-7,TRBV3-1/TRBV3-2,TGTGCCAGCAGCCAAGCCCTGGGACAGCCCTCTACCACCTACGAGCAGTACTTC,CASSQALGQPSTTYEQYF
NA,NA,TRBJ2-1,TRBV6-5,TGTGCCAGCAGTTACTCGGCGGGGAGCTACAATGAGCAGTTCTTC,CASSYSAGSYNEQFF
few,NA,TRBJ1-6,TRBV9,TGTGCCAGCAGCGTACGGGAGGACTATAATTCACCCCTCCACTTT,CASSVREDYNSPLHF
NA,NA,TRBJ2-2,TRBV27,TGTGCCGCCCAAACACGGCGGAGGAACACCGGGGAGCTGTTTTTT,CAAQTRRRNTGELFF
once,NA,TRBJ2-2,TRBV5-1,TGCGCCAGCAGGTTACAGGGACACACCGGGGAGCTGTTTTTT,CASRLQGHTGELFF
NA,NA,TRBJ2-7,TRBV20-1,TGCAGTGCTAGATCGGGGATTCACCGGTACTTC,CSARSGIHRYF
once,TRBD1,TRBJ2-1,TRBV7-2,TGTGCCAGCAGAGGGACAGAGAAAAGCTCCTACAATGAGCAGTTCTTC,CASRGTEKSSYNEQFF
NA,TRBD1,TRBJ1-2,TRBV6-5,TGTGCCAGCACCAGAGACAGGGCCACCTATGGCTACACCTTC,CASTRDRATYGYTF
NA,NA,TRBJ1-1,TRBV30,TGTGCCTGGAGTGAAGGCAGGGGTAACACTGAAGCTTTCTTT,CAWSEGRGNTEAFF
once,TRBD2,TRBJ2-7,TRBV7-2,TGTGCCAGCAGCTTAGAAGCGGGGGGCCGAGGCGAGCAGTACTTC,CASSLEAGGRGEQYF
once,TRBD1,TRBJ1-5,TRBV6-5,TGTGCCAGCAGGAGCGGACAGGGGAGAGGGCCCCAGCATTTT,CASRSGQGRGPQHF
NA,TRBD1,TRBJ2-2,TRBV11-3,TGTGCCAGCAGCTTGACAGGGAGAAACACCGGGGAGCTGTTTTTT,CASSLTGRNTGELFF
NA,TRBD2,TRBJ2-7,TRBV7-2,TGTGCCAGCAGGGGGGCGGGAGGGCCCTACGAGCAGTACTTC,CASRGAGGPYEQYF
NA,NA,TRBJ2-5,TRBV19,TGTGCCAGTAGTAAGGACAGCGAAGAGACCCAGTACTTC,CASSKDSEETQYF
NA,TRBD2,TRBJ2-7,TRBV24-1,TGTGCCACCAGTGAGGCTTCTAGCGGGATCTTCAACGAGCAGTACTTC,CATSEASSGIFNEQYF
NA,TRBD2,TRBJ2-2,TRBV29-1,TGCAGCGTTGAAGGGAAACCGGGACTAGCGGGGGGAAACACCGGGGAGCTGTTTTTT,CSVEGKPGLAGGNTGELFF
NA,TRBD1,TRBJ2-7,TRBV7-8,TGTGCCAGCAGCTCCCGGGACAGGGTGAGGGAGCAGTACTTC,CASSSRDRVREQYF
NA,TRBD2,TRBJ2-2,TRBV6-6,TGTGCCAGCCGCTCAGGGACTAGCGGGGGGGCCGCAAGGAGCACCGGGGAGCTGTTTTTT,CASRSGTSGGAARSTGELFF
NA,NA,TRBJ1-4,TRBV19,TGTGCCAGTACGGAGACCTCAACTAATGAAAAACTGTTTTTT,CASTETSTNEKLFF
NA,NA,TRBJ1-2,TRBV27,TGTGCCAGCAGTTTCGGCCAGACGGGTGTAACTGGCTACACCTTC,CASSFGQTGVTGYTF
NA,NA,TRBJ2-1,TRBV7-3,TGTGCCAGCGGAAAGGGAGCCTACAATGAGCAGTTCTTC,CASGKGAYNEQFF
NA,NA,TRBJ2-1,TRBV24-1,TGTGCCACCAGCTCCAGGGAAGGATCCGTTAAGAATGAGCAGTTCTTC,CATSSREGSVKNEQFF
NA,TRBD1,TRBJ2-7,TRBV5-6,TGTGCCAGCAGCGACTTGGGGACAGGGATGGACGAGCAGTACTTC,CASSDLGTGMDEQYF
NA,TRBD1,TRBJ2-5,TRBV6-6,TGTGCCAGCAGGGGACAGGGAGTCGGAAAGACCCAGTACTTC,CASRGQGVGKTQYF
NA,NA,TRBJ1-5,TRBV3-1/TRBV3-2,TGTGCCAGCAGCCAAGATCTTAATCAGCCCCAGCATTTT,CASSQDLNQPQHF
NA,NA,TRBJ2-2,TRBV19,TGTGCCAGTAGTATCGACAGGAGCACGAACACCGGGGAGCTGTTTTTT,CASSIDRSTNTGELFF
NA,TRBD1,TRBJ2-7,TRBV7-2,TGTGCCAGCAGCTCCCGGACAGGGTCGGCTCACGAGCAGTACTTC,CASSSRTGSAHEQYF
NA,NA,TRBJ2-7,TRBV6-5,TGTGCCAGCAGAAAGACTGAACGGAGTTACTACGAGCAGTACTTC,CASRKTERSYYEQYF
medium-sized,TRBD2,TRBJ2-1,TRBV5-6,TGTGCCAGCAGCTTGACTAGCGGATACAATGAGCAGTTCTTC,CASSLTSGYNEQFF
once,NA,TRBJ2-1,TRBV5-4,TGTGCCAGCAGCTTGAACGGGGACTCCTACAATGAGCAGTTCTTC,CASSLNGDSYNEQFF
NA,TRBD2,TRBJ2-5,TRBV6-1,TGTGCCAGCAGTGAACTAGCGGGGGGGCAAGAGACCCAGTACTTC,CASSELAGGQETQYF
NA,TRBD1,TRBJ1-1,TRBV5-1,TGCGCCAGCAGCTCGGACAGGGGGCAAACTGAAGCTTTCTTT,CASSSDRGQTEAFF
NA,NA,TRBJ1-2,TRBV21-1,TGTGCCAGCAGCAAAGAAGGGGACAGGGGGCGCCGAGGCTACACCTTC,CASSKEGDRGRRGYTF
NA,TRBD2,TRBJ2-1,TRBV18,TGTGCCAGCTCACCGCCGGGACTAGCGGGAGTCTACAATGAGCAGTTCTTC,CASSPPGLAGVYNEQFF
NA,NA,TRBJ2-3,TRBV7-2,TGTGCCAGCAGCTTAGGTCTTTCCACAGATACGCAGTATTTT,CASSLGLSTDTQYF